This passage covers 27 T cell receptor beta chains from one sample sequenced in a study of cytomegalovirus exposure and HLA in healthy donors. Amplification used 60 Vbeta primers and 13 Jbeta primers. Clones were sequenced by immunoSEQ multiplex PCR, and TCRdb holds only the in-frame ones, with some missing. Of some 130,000 clones listed, around 10% are singletons. Sequences were obtained from PBMCs. These receptors were taken from a man in his fifties or sixties in good health and CMV-seronegative.

The genes are TRBV6-4 and TRBJ2-2, with a tentative D call TRBD1 (5 bases). This CDR3 contains 14 residues. Germline assignment: CDR1 MRHNA and CDR2 SNTAGT. V lost 2 bases and J lost 5, with 9 bases in between. CDR3 nucleotide sequence: TGTGCCAGCAGTGACCAGGGTCGAACCGGGGAGCTGTTTTTT. This sequence encodes CASSDQGRTGELFF.

This CDR3 is CASSPGTRGNSPLHF. The CDR3 nucleotides read TGTGCCAGCTCACCCGGGACCCGGGGGAATTCACCCCTCCACTTT. V is TRBV18 and J is TRBJ1-6, with D perhaps TRBD1 (5 bases). Germline loops: CDR1 KGHSH, CDR2 LQKENI. CDR3 length: 15 residues. V lost 3 bases, J lost 7 bases, and 13 bases lay in between.

The rearrangement links TRBV5-1 to TRBJ2-1; 9 bases match TRBD2. J was trimmed by 6 bases and V by 4 bases; bases with no gene match: 11. Germline-derived CDR1 and CDR2 are SGHRS and YFSETQ. There are 16 residues in the CDR3. The DNA for the CDR3 is TGCGCCAGCAGCCCGACCGGGACTAGCCCGGGCAATGAGCAGTTCTTC. Residues: CASSPTGTSPGNEQFF. Combining the CDR3 with reference TRBV5-1 and TRBJ2-1 gives the whole variable domain KAGVTQTPRYLIKTRGQQVTLSCSPISGHRSVSWYQQTPGQGLQFLFEYFSETQRNKGNFPGRFSGRQFSNSRSEMNVSTLELGDSALYLCASSPTGTSPGNEQFFGPGTRLTVL.

This clone has just a few counts. The rearrangement links TRBV7-3 to TRBJ2-7; 10 positions match TRBD2. Trimming at V came to 5 bases and at J to 0 bases, leaving 7 bases not matched to a gene. The CDR3 loop spans 16 amino acids. Germline V gene lookup returns CDR1 SGHTA and CDR2 FQGTGA. CDR3 nucleotide sequence: TGTGCCAGCAGCCCGCGGGCTAGCGGGGGCTCCTACGAGCAGTACTTC. Residues: CASSPRASGGSYEQYF.

The sample holds a few counts of this clone. The CDR3 bases are TGCAGCGCTGGGGGGGGCGCTACTGGGGCCAACGTCCTGACTTTC. Its translation: CSAGGGATGANVLTF. The chain recombines TRBV29-1 with TRBJ2-6; D is possibly TRBD2 (7 bases). The CDR3 is 15 residues long. Germline V gives CDR1 SQVTM, CDR2 ANQGSEA. V lost 7 bases to trimming and J lost 2 bases, with 15 bases between them.

This clone turned up a few times. The gene calls are TRBV19 and TRBJ1-1, with 8 bases lining up with TRBD1. V lost 6 bases, J lost 4 bases, and 7 bases stayed unmatched. Per the germline V gene, CDR1 is LNHDA and CDR2 is SQIVND (reference sequence). CDR3 length equals 14 residues. CDR3 in DNA: TGTGCCAGTAGGAGACAGGGGATAAGCACTGAAGCTTTCTTT. As protein: CASRRQGISTEAFF.

V is TRBV5-4 and J is TRBJ2-1; 14 positions match TRBD2. Trimming at V came to 3 bases and at J to 7 bases, leaving 6 bases not matched to a gene. This CDR3 spans 16 amino acids. Germline-derived CDR1 and CDR2 are SGHNT and YYREEE (reference sequence). The CDR3 loop is CASSWPRTSGGNEQFF. CDR3 nucleotides: TGTGCCAGCAGCTGGCCCCGGACTAGCGGGGGGAATGAGCAGTTCTTC. Based on the CDR3 plus reference TRBV5-4 and TRBJ2-1, the full variable domain is ETGVTQSPTHLIKTRGQQVTLRCSSQSGHNTVSWYQQALGQGPQFIFQYYREEENGRGNFPPRFSGLQFPNYSSELNVNALELDDSALYLCASSWPRTSGGNEQFFGPGTRLTVL.

The DNA for the CDR3 is TGTGCCAGCAGTGAAGCGGCCGGGGACACCGGGGAGCTGTTTTTT. Encoded protein: CASSEAAGDTGELFF. V is TRBV6-1 and J is TRBJ2-2; possibly TRBD2 for D (5 bases). Germline V CDR1 and CDR2: MNHNS, SASEGT. This CDR3 is built from 15 residues. Trimming took off 0 bases at V and 3 bases at J, with 8 bases between the two ends.

The rearrangement links TRBV10-1 to TRBJ2-3; a possible D gene is TRBD2 (5 bases). Trimming shortened V by 10 bases and J by 4 bases, and 18 bases separated the two germline ends. CDR3 length: 14 amino acids. Germline lookup yields CDR1 WNHNN and CDR2 SYGVQD (reference sequence). The CDR3 bases are TGCGCCACCTCGGGATTAATAGAACCAGATACGCAGTATTTT. This encodes CATSGLIEPDTQYF.

In this sample, this clone turned up a few times. The chain combines TRBV7-6 with TRBJ2-1, with TRBD2 identical over 12 bases. Trimming removed 4 bases from V and 5 bases from J; junction bases left unmatched: 3. CDR1 is SGHVS and CDR2 is FNYEAQ in the germline V gene. This CDR3 contains 15 residues. CDR3 loop: CASSSGLAGHNEQFF. In nucleotides, the CDR3 is TGTGCCAGCAGCTCGGGACTAGCGGGCCACAATGAGCAGTTCTTC. Drawing the rest from reference TRBV7-6 and TRBJ2-1, the complete variable domain is GAGVSQSPRYKVTKRGQDVALRCDPISGHVSLYWYRQALGQGPEFLTYFNYEAQQDKSGLPNDRFSAERPEGSISTLTIQRTEQRDSAMYRCASSSGLAGHNEQFFGPGTRLTVL.

This sequence joins TRBV5-4 and TRBJ2-1; 8 bases are shared with TRBD1. CDR3 length: 15 residues. V was pared by 1 base and J by 5 bases, with 5 bases of the junction left unmatched. Looked up from germline, CDR1 is SGHNT and CDR2 is YYREEE (reference sequence). This chain's CDR3 is CASSLPRGQDNEQFF. CDR3 sequence (DNA): TGTGCCAGCAGCTTGCCCAGGGGACAGGACAATGAGCAGTTCTTC.

CDR3 in amino acids: CASRTYTEAFF. The CDR3 DNA reads as TGTGCCAGTAGAACATACACTGAAGCTTTCTTT. J is TRBJ1-1 and V is TRBV19; D is unclear. The germline V gene has CDR1 LNHDA and CDR2 SQIVND (reference sequence). The CDR3 has 11 residues. V lost 6 bases and J lost 3, with 5 bases in between.

This clone turned up a few times. The chain recombines TRBV2 with TRBJ1-1; 11 bases are a match to TRBD1. The CDR3 covers 15 residues. The V gene end was trimmed by 8 bases and the J gene end by 1 base; junction bases not matched to a gene: 6. Germline values: CDR1 SNHLY, CDR2 FYNNEI. The DNA of the CDR3 is TGTGCCAGCTCTCGGGACAGGGGGGGGAACACTGAAGCTTTCTTT. Protein: CASSRDRGGNTEAFF.

This chain joins TRBV30 and TRBJ1-2; 9 nucleotides match TRBD1. With V trimmed by 0 bases and J by 0 bases, 11 bases remained unmatched. CDR1 and CDR2 from the germline V gene are GTSNPN and SVGIG (reference sequence). The CDR3 runs to 18 residues. CDR3 amino acids: CAWSVQRQGDHPNYGYTF. The CDR3 nucleotides are TGTGCCTGGAGTGTACAGAGACAGGGGGACCACCCTAACTATGGCTACACCTTC.

This chain joins TRBV18 and TRBJ2-7, with 7 bases lining up with TRBD1. Unmatched junction bases numbered 9, after V lost 6 bases and J lost 4 bases. The CDR3 loop spans 14 amino acids. CDR1 and CDR2 (germline): KGHSH, LQKENI. The CDR3 bases are TGTGCCAGCTCGCCAGGGGGACACATGTACGAGCAGTACTTC. This translates into CASSPGGHMYEQYF.

There are a few counts of this clone. The chain uses TRBV4-1 and TRBJ2-2; tentative D call: TRBD2 (6 bases). V was clipped by 6 bases and J by 0 bases, with 17 bases between them. The CDR3 contains 17 residues. Germline lookup yields CDR1 MGHRA and CDR2 YSYEKL. The CDR3 loop is CASSSRRGISNTGELFF. CDR3 in DNA: TGCGCCAGCAGTAGTCGGAGGGGAATCTCGAACACCGGGGAGCTGTTTTTT.

V usage is TRBV25-1 and J usage is TRBJ2-1; TRBD1 agrees at 8 bases. Germline V CDR1 and CDR2: MGHDK, SYGVNS. J gave up 8 bases and V 7 bases, and 4 bases lay outside the gene matches. This CDR3 spans 12 amino acids. The CDR3 spells CASIGTGDEQFF. As DNA, the CDR3 is TGTGCCAGCATTGGGACAGGCGATGAGCAGTTCTTC.

This chain links TRBV25-1 with TRBJ1-5, with TRBD1 as a possible D gene (6 bases). Germline V gene data show CDR1 as MGHDK and CDR2 as SYGVNS. CDR3 length: 15 residues. V was cut by 3 bases and J by 5 bases, with 14 bases left in between. CDR3 amino acids: CASSDAAGAHQPQHF. The CDR3 nucleotides read TGTGCCAGCAGTGACGCAGCAGGGGCCCATCAGCCCCAGCATTTT.

The V call is TRBV5-6, the J call TRBJ2-1; D perhaps matches TRBD2 (5 bases). Trimming took 0 bases from V and 4 from J, leaving 11 bases between them. Germline CDR1 and CDR2: SGHDT and YYEEEE. The CDR3 is 15 residues long. The CDR3 DNA follows: TGTGCCAGCAGCTTGGTGCGAGAGGGTTACAATGAGCAGTTCTTC. As protein: CASSLVREGYNEQFF.

This clone was seen more than once but under ten times. The chain couples TRBV13 to TRBJ1-1, with D maybe TRBD1 (5 bases). This CDR3 has 17 residues. The ends were cut back, 5 bases at V and 1 base at J, with 20 bases in the middle. In germline, CDR1 is PRHDT, CDR2 FYEKMQ (reference sequence). In DNA form, the CDR3 reads TGTGCCAGCAGCACAGGTGCCTCCCGGAGGGCGAACACTGAAGCTTTCTTT. It encodes CASSTGASRRANTEAFF.

This chain uses TRBV7-9 with TRBJ2-7, with TRBD2 identical over 10 bases. CDR3 length: 14 amino acids. Per germline, CDR1 SEHNR and CDR2 FQNEAQ (reference sequence). Trimming removed 5 bases from V and 4 bases from J; junction bases left unmatched: 5. The CDR3 nucleotides read TGTGCCAGCAGCCCCGGGGGACTAGCGTACGAGCAGTACTTC. It specifies CASSPGGLAYEQYF.

This clone has just a few counts. The chain couples TRBV2 to TRBJ2-1; 11 bases match TRBD2. The CDR3 loop spans 16 amino acids. V dropped 5 bases and J dropped 10; count of bases not matched to a gene: 13. Per germline, CDR1 SNHLY and CDR2 FYNNEI. CDR3 bases: TGTGCCAGCAGTCCTACGACTAGCGGGGCCTCCCGGGAGCAGTTCTTC. The encoded protein is CASSPTTSGASREQFF.

The sample holds a few counts of this clone. The chain has TRBV14 and TRBJ1-1; 8 bases align to TRBD1. V lost 4 bases, J lost 5 bases, and 6 bases stayed unmatched. The CDR3 extends over 14 amino acids. Germline CDR1 reads SGHDN; CDR2 reads FVKESK. As DNA, the CDR3 is TGTGCCAGCAGCCTCAGGGGGCGAGGGACTGAAGCTTTCTTT. It specifies CASSLRGRGTEAFF.

In this sample, this clone turned up a few times. This rearrangement joins TRBV6-1 to TRBJ2-6, with TRBD1 as a possible D gene (6 bases). Between the trimmed V and J ends, which lost 0 bases and 2 bases, there was a span of 8 bases. The germline gives CDR1 MNHNS, CDR2 SASEGT. This CDR3 contains 16 residues. CDR3 nucleotides: TGTGCCAGCAGTGAAGCGCAGGGGCCTGGGGCCAACGTCCTGACTTTC. This sequence encodes CASSEAQGPGANVLTF.

The chain has TRBV7-8 and TRBJ1-4; D perhaps matches TRBD1 (6 bases). Germline-derived CDR1 and CDR2 are SGHVS and FQNEAQ. The CDR3 loop spans 16 amino acids. V was pared by 3 bases and J by 4 bases, with 15 bases between. The CDR3 protein is CASSFQGRSSNEKLFF. The CDR3 nucleotides read TGTGCCAGCAGCTTCCAGGGGAGATCAAGTAATGAAAAACTGTTTTTT.

The rearrangement links TRBV5-1 to TRBJ2-7, with 13 positions matching TRBD2. The CDR3 covers 15 residues. The germline V gene encodes CDR1 SGHRS and CDR2 YFSETQ. Trimming at V came to 8 bases and at J to 4 bases, leaving 9 bases not matched to a gene. CDR3 in amino acids: CASNSGTSGVYEQYF. The CDR3 region has the DNA TGCGCCAGTAACTCCGGGACTAGCGGGGTATACGAGCAGTACTTC.

The rearrangement links TRBV7-2 to TRBJ2-1; D not certain. CDR1 is SGHTA, CDR2 FQGNSA, per germline. The CDR3 extends over 15 amino acids. The V end lost 5 bases, the J end lost 8 bases, and 19 bases lay between the germline ends. In DNA, the CDR3 is TGTGCCAGCAGCCCCACTGATCCGAGAGCCTATGAGCAGTTCTTC. Translated: CASSPTDPRAYEQFF.